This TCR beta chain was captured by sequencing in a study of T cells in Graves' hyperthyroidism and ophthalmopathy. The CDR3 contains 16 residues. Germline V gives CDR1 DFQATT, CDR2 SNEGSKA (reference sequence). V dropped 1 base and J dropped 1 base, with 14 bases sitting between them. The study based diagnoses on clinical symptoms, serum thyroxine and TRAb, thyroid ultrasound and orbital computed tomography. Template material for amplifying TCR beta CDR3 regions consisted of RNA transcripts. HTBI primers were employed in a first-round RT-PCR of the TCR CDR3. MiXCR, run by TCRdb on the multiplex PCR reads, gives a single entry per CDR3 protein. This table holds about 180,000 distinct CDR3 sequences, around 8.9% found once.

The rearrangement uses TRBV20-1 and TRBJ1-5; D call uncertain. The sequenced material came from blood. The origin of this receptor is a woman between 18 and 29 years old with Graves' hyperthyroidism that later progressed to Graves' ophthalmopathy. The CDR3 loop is CSARAPGYWSNQPQHF. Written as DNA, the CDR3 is TGCAGTGCTAGAGCCCCCGGGTATTGGAGCAATCAGCCCCAGCATTTT.